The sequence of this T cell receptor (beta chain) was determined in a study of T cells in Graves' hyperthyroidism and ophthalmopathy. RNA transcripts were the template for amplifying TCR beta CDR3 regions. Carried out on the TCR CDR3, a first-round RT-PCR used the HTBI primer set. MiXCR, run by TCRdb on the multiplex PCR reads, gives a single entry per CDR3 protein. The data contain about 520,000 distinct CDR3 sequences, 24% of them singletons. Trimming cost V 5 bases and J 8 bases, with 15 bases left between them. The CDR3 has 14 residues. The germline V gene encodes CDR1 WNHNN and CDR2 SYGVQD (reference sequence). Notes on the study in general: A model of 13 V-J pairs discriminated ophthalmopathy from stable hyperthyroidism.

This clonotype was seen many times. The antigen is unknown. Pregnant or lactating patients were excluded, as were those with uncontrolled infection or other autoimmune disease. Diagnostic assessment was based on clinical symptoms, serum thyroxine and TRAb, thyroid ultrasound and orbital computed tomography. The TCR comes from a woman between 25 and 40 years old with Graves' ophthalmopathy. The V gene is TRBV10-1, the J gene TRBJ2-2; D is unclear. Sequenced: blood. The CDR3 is CASSQEGVSGELFF. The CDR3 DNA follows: TGCGCCAGCAGTCAAGAAGGCGTCTCGGGGGAGCTGTTTTTT.